Presented here are 26 T cell receptor beta chains from one specimen sequenced in a study of long-term antiretroviral therapy in people with HIV (dated by TCRdb to the early 2020s). The immunoSEQ hsTCRB v3.0 assay was used at survey level resolution for TRB variable region sequencing. The immuneACCESS repertoire file appears here via TCRdb, limited to in-frame rearrangements. These files lack a portion of the clones; in checked studies, under half of the deficit traces to unresolved V genes, and the cause of the others is not known. This sample holds approximately 16,000 clones; 81% were observed only once. The top ten clonotypes cover about 14% of the sample. The sample here was unsorted PBMCs, taken around 1.2 years before starting antiretroviral therapy. All receptors derive from a man aged 25 to 40 with HIV.

The chain has TRBV29-1 and TRBJ2-2; D possibly uses TRBD1 or TRBD2 (5 bases each). This CDR3 comprises 16 residues. The germline V gene encodes CDR1 SQVTM and CDR2 ANQGSEA. V was shortened by 5 bases and J by 2 bases, with 18 bases between the two germline ends. The CDR3 region is CSVIGAGTANTGELFF. As DNA, the CDR3 is TGCAGCGTTATTGGAGCCGGGACCGCTAACACCGGGGAGCTGTTTTTT.

This clone was counted a few times. The rearrangement links TRBV10-3 to TRBJ2-3; D might be TRBD1 (6 bases). CDR1 is ENHRY and CDR2 is SYGVKD in the germline V gene. Trimming pared 3 bases from V and 2 bases from J, leaving 21 bases between. The CDR3 is made up of 18 amino acids. Here the CDR3 reads CAISEDLTGMGHTDTQYF. For the CDR3, the DNA is TGTGCCATCAGTGAAGATCTGACAGGCATGGGGCACACAGATACGCAGTATTTT.

The chain combines TRBV19 with TRBJ1-4, with 8 nucleotides matching TRBD1. This CDR3 spans 17 amino acids. Unmatched junction bases numbered 13, after V lost 6 bases and J lost 4 bases. Germline V gives CDR1 LNHDA, CDR2 SQIVND (reference sequence). In DNA, the CDR3 is TGTGCCAGTAGCCTCCGGGGACAGGTGTGGATTAATGAAAAACTGTTTTTT. Protein product: CASSLRGQVWINEKLFF.

This clone was recorded a few times. The J gene is TRBJ2-5, the V gene TRBV2; D may be TRBD2 (5 bases). This CDR3 has 14 residues. V was pared by 10 bases and J by 2 bases, with 17 bases between. CDR1 and CDR2 (germline): SNHLY, FYNNEI. The CDR3 DNA reads TGTGCCACCTTACGGACCGCGGGTCAAGAGACCCAGTACTTC. This encodes CATLRTAGQETQYF.

V is TRBV11-1 and J is TRBJ2-3; 9 positions agree with TRBD1. With V trimmed by 5 bases and J by 3 bases, 6 bases remained unmatched. There are 15 residues in the CDR3. The germline V gene has CDR1 SGHAT and CDR2 FQDESV (reference sequence). Written as DNA, the CDR3 is TGTGCCAGCAGCCCTGACAGGGGGTCTACAGATACGCAGTATTTT. It codes for CASSPDRGSTDTQYF.

This chain connects TRBV27 to TRBJ1-5, with D unclear. The CDR3 sequence is 14 residues long. CDR1 is MNHEY, CDR2 SMNVEV, per germline (reference sequence). V gave up 3 bases and J gave up 7 bases, with 13 bases separating them. The CDR3 protein is CASSFDRVGQPQHF. The CDR3, as DNA: TGTGCCAGCAGTTTTGATAGGGTTGGGCAGCCCCAGCATTTT.

The rearrangement joins TRBV6-1 to TRBJ1-5; tentative D call: TRBD1 (5 bases). The CDR3 totals 13 residues. Germline assignment: CDR1 MNHNS and CDR2 SASEGT. V lost 8 bases and J 3 bases, leaving 11 bases between the germline ends. CDR3 in DNA: TGTGCCAGCGTACGACAGCTCAATCAGCCCCAGCATTTT. Amino acid sequence: CASVRQLNQPQHF.

The DNA for the CDR3 is TGTGCCAGCTCACCATTCTTCAGGAGCCACCACCCTCCCGGGGAGCTGTTTTTT. Translation gives CASSPFFRSHHPPGELFF. The chain employs TRBV18 and TRBJ2-2; D not resolved. Germline V gene sequence: CDR1 KGHSH, CDR2 LQKENI. Trimming stripped 2 bases from V and 6 bases from J, with 22 bases between. This CDR3 has 18 residues.

This chain connects TRBV9 to TRBJ2-2, with D possibly matching TRBD2 (7 bases). There are 16 residues in the CDR3. V lost 4 bases and J 4 bases, leaving 17 bases between the germline ends. Germline assignment: CDR1 SGDLS and CDR2 YYNGEE. CDR3 coding DNA: TGTGCCAGCAGCCGACACGGGGGGCTTAGCACCGGGGAGCTGTTTTTT. This codes for CASSRHGGLSTGELFF. The full variable domain, its missing parts supplied by reference TRBV9 and TRBJ2-2, is DSGVTQTPKHLITATGQRVTLRCSPRSGDLSVYWYQQSLDQGLQFLIQYYNGEERAKGNILERFSAQQFPDLHSELNLSSLELGDSALYFCASSRHGGLSTGELFFGEGSRLTVL.

This clone occurred a few times. This rearrangement joins TRBV10-3 to TRBJ2-7; D is unclear. The CDR3 consists of 12 residues. CDR1 and CDR2 from the germline V gene are ENHRY and SYGVKD. Trimming stripped 11 bases from V and 3 bases from J, with 14 bases between. CDR3 loop: CASQKGGYEQYF. CDR3 sequence (DNA): TGTGCCTCCCAGAAGGGCGGCTACGAGCAGTACTTC.

The chain joins TRBV6-1 to TRBJ2-1; D is uncertain. Trimming took 4 bases from V and 3 from J, leaving 10 bases between them. There are 14 residues in the CDR3. Germline-derived CDR1 and CDR2 are MNHNS and SASEGT. CDR3 amino acids: CASSGQIDYNEQFF. The CDR3 nucleotides read TGTGCCAGCAGTGGGCAGATCGACTACAATGAGCAGTTCTTC.

This chain joins TRBV6-1 and TRBJ2-7; no clear D gene. The CDR3 length is 12 residues. CDR1 is MNHNS, CDR2 SASEGT, per germline. V was trimmed by 6 bases and J by 5 bases, leaving 11 bases between them. The CDR3 DNA sequence: TGTGCCAGCAGCTGGGGTATGGACGAGCAGTACTTC. Its translation: CASSWGMDEQYF.

This chain uses TRBV7-9 with TRBJ1-1; 8 bases map to TRBD1. After removal of 5 bases from V and 10 bases from J, the junction contained 3 bases not matched to a gene. The germline V gene has CDR1 SEHNR and CDR2 FQNEAQ (reference sequence). The CDR3 loop spans 11 amino acids. CDR3 in DNA: TGTGCCAGCAGCCTTGGACAGGGAGCTTTCTTT. Encoded protein: CASSLGQGAFF. The full variable domain, with the rest looked up from reference TRBV7-9 and TRBJ1-1, is DTGVSQNPRHKITKRGQNVTFRCDPISEHNRLYWYRQTLGQGPEFLTYFQNEAQLEKSRLLSDRFSAERPKGSFSTLEIQRTEQGDSAMYLCASSLGQGAFFGQGTRLTVV.

The genes are TRBV5-6 and TRBJ2-5, with 11 bases matching TRBD2. Germline assignment: CDR1 SGHDT and CDR2 YYEEEE. V lost 4 bases to trimming and J lost 0 bases; unmatched junction nucleotides: 5. The CDR3 is made up of 16 amino acids. The CDR3 loop reads CASSAPGLADQETQYF. The CDR3 nucleotides are TGTGCCAGCAGCGCTCCGGGACTAGCGGACCAAGAGACCCAGTACTTC.

The chain recombines TRBV2 with TRBJ2-2; 9 bases line up with TRBD1. The V and J ends lost 6 bases and 5 bases, in that order; junction bases with no gene match: 7. The CDR3 loop spans 15 amino acids. CDR1 SNHLY and CDR2 FYNNEI come from the germline V gene. This CDR3 reads CASRRDRDKTGELFF. In DNA, the CDR3 is TGTGCCAGCAGAAGGGACAGGGATAAGACCGGGGAGCTGTTTTTT.

V and J are TRBV29-1 and TRBJ1-1, with 11 bases that match TRBD1. The CDR3 covers 13 residues. The germline V gene encodes CDR1 SQVTM and CDR2 ANQGSEA. With V trimmed by 4 bases and J by 10 bases, 8 bases remained unmatched. The CDR3 DNA follows: TGCAGCGTTGTCGGCCAGGGACAGGGGGGAGCTTTCTTT. It translates to CSVVGQGQGGAFF.

The V and J genes are TRBV30 and TRBJ2-7; 8 bases line up with TRBD1. J gave up 9 bases and V 4 bases, and 14 bases lay outside the gene matches. The CDR3 sequence is 14 residues long. Germline lookup yields CDR1 GTSNPN and CDR2 SVGIG (reference sequence). CDR3 coding DNA: TGTGCCTGGAACGCCGGGACAGGATATTTAGGGCAGTACTTC. Translation: CAWNAGTGYLGQYF.

CDR3 amino acids: CASSVGEGTPLHF. CDR3 DNA sequence: TGTGCCAGCAGCGTAGGGGAAGGAACACCCCTCCACTTT. This chain uses TRBV9 with TRBJ1-6; D call uncertain. Trimming cost V 0 bases and J 11 bases, with 9 bases left between them. CDR3 length: 13 residues. Germline V gene sequence: CDR1 SGDLS, CDR2 YYNGEE.

V and J are TRBV20-1 and TRBJ2-7; 7 bases map to TRBD1. The CDR3 has 11 amino acids. Trimming took 0 bases from V and 11 from J; bases not matched to a gene: 4. Germline-derived CDR1 and CDR2 are DFQATT and SNEGSKA (reference sequence). This CDR3 is CSARDGTGEYF. The CDR3 DNA reads as TGCAGTGCTAGAGACGGTACAGGGGAGTACTTC.

This CDR3 reads CSVYGTEAFF. The CDR3 coding sequence is TGCAGCGTATATGGCACTGAAGCTTTCTTT. The chain couples TRBV29-1 to TRBJ1-1; D unresolved. The CDR3 extends over 10 amino acids. Trimming took 6 bases from V and 4 from J, leaving 6 bases between them. Germline CDR1 reads SQVTM; CDR2 reads ANQGSEA.

This rearrangement joins TRBV7-9 to TRBJ2-7; D possibly corresponds to TRBD1 (5 bases). The CDR3 is made up of 15 amino acids. Germline V gives CDR1 SEHNR, CDR2 FQNEAQ (reference sequence). V lost 3 bases to trimming and J lost 0 bases, with 12 bases between them. The CDR3 sequence: CASSLGRVDSYEQYF. CDR3 in DNA: TGTGCCAGCAGCTTGGGCAGGGTGGACTCCTACGAGCAGTACTTC.

This clone was detected a few times. This sequence joins TRBV5-6 and TRBJ2-7; D gene uncertain. The CDR3 is 17 residues long. The germline CDR1 and CDR2 sequences are SGHDT and YYEEEE. V was shortened by 4 bases and J by 2 bases, with 22 bases between the two germline ends. The DNA of the CDR3 is TGTGCCAGCAGCCCAATGGTCGACCCTTCGGGCGCCTACGAGCAGTACTTC. Amino acid sequence: CASSPMVDPSGAYEQYF.

The chain links TRBV19 to TRBJ2-3, with unresolved D. The germline V gene encodes CDR1 LNHDA and CDR2 SQIVND (reference sequence). V shed 8 bases and J shed 5 bases, with 11 bases lying between them. The CDR3 runs 12 residues. This chain's CDR3 is CASRLSGDTQYF. The CDR3 DNA follows: TGTGCCAGTCGCTTATCGGGAGATACGCAGTATTTT.

This chain uses TRBV11-1 with TRBJ2-2; D not resolved. Deletions cut 1 base from V and 0 bases from J, with 6 bases between. CDR1 is SGHAT and CDR2 is FQDESV in the germline V gene (reference sequence). There are 15 residues in the CDR3. CDR3 loop: CASSLGYANTGELFF. The CDR3 bases are TGTGCCAGCAGCTTAGGCTACGCGAACACCGGGGAGCTGTTTTTT.

The J gene is TRBJ2-7, the V gene TRBV4-2; D perhaps matches TRBD2 (6 bases). Trimming took off 0 bases at V and 2 bases at J, with 11 bases between the two ends. The germline CDR1 and CDR2 sequences are LGHNA and YNFKEQ. The CDR3 runs to 15 residues. Written as DNA, the CDR3 is TGTGCCAGCAGCCAAGAAGGAGGGCTCGCCTACGAGCAGTACTTC. It specifies CASSQEGGLAYEQYF.

V and J are TRBV10-3 and TRBJ2-1; D not resolved. Trimming removed 2 bases at V and 0 bases at J, with 8 bases between. Germline V gene lookup returns CDR1 ENHRY and CDR2 SYGVKD. This CDR3 contains 15 residues. Here the CDR3 DNA reads TGTGCCATCAGTGAGGAGTACAACTCCTACAATGAGCAGTTCTTC. Its translation is CAISEEYNSYNEQFF.